The TCR beta chain under discussion was sequenced for a study of blood T cell repertoires in COVID-19. This study enrolled people aged roughly 18 to 89 from roughly 24 US geographic areas. Contact with a PCR-confirmed or clinician-diagnosed COVID-19 case occurred within 2 weeks of entry. Sequenced by immunoSEQ multiplex PCR; TCRdb stores in-frame clones only, minus some. The data hold around 400,000 clones, with just over 90% observed a single time. The CDR3 extends over 16 amino acids. V was clipped by 5 bases and J by 2 bases; unmatched bases: 5. The V gene's germline CDR1 is SGHVS and CDR2 FQNEAQ. The specimen was PBMCs or T cells enriched from blood (not recorded which). The TCR originated in a woman between 40 and 55 years old who had been exposed to COVID-19. The chain couples TRBV7-8 to TRBJ2-6, with 8 bases identical to TRBD2. CDR3 nucleotide sequence: TGTGCCAGCAGCACGGGACTAGTAACTGGGGCCAACGTCCTGACTTTC. Translated, it gives CASSTGLVTGANVLTF.